This entry lists 31 T cell receptor beta chains sequenced from one sample in a study of blood T cell repertoires in COVID-19. Generated by immunoSEQ multiplex PCR, the TCRdb table keeps only in-frame clones and is missing some. The sample has around 240,000 clones, 75% to 90% seen once. The sequenced sample was PBMCs or T cells enriched from blood (not recorded which). All receptors derive from a woman aged 45-59 years who had recovered from COVID-19.

J is TRBJ2-5 and V is TRBV30, with a possible D match to TRBD2 (6 bases). The CDR3 has 16 amino acids. The germline V gene encodes CDR1 GTSNPN and CDR2 SVGIG (reference sequence). Deletions cut 2 bases from V and 1 base from J, with 17 bases between. The CDR3 region is CAWSQEGNPRQETQYF. DNA of the CDR3: TGTGCCTGGAGTCAGGAGGGGAACCCACGCCAAGAGACCCAGTACTTC.

J is TRBJ1-1 and V is TRBV7-3; D possibly corresponds to TRBD1 (6 bases). The CDR3 runs 13 residues. Per the germline V gene, CDR1 is SGHTA and CDR2 is FQGTGA. Between the trimmed V and J ends, which lost 4 bases and 1 base, there was a span of 7 bases. CDR3 nucleotide sequence: TGTGCCAGCAGCTCCAGGGGGAACACTGAAGCTTTCTTT. Its translation: CASSSRGNTEAFF.

This clone was seen only a few times. This rearrangement joins TRBV1 to TRBJ1-1. TRBV1 is assigned pseudogene status. The CDR3 spans 16 residues. The CDR3 DNA reads TGCACCAGCAGCCATAGGGCGGGAGGGGGGAACACTGAAGCTTTCTTT. The encoded protein is CTSSHRAGGGNTEAFF.

The chain combines TRBV7-2 with TRBJ2-1, with 8 bases matching TRBD2. Germline assignment: CDR1 SGHTA and CDR2 FQGNSA. This CDR3 comprises 12 residues. The ends lost 4 bases at V and 10 bases at J; junction bases unmatched: 3. The CDR3, as DNA: TGTGCCAGCAGCTCCCCTAGCGGGGAGCAGTTCTTC. Its protein product is CASSSPSGEQFF.

The chain's CDR3 is CASSLDSTGPNRSKNIQYF. The CDR3 coding sequence is TGTGCCAGCAGCTTAGACTCGACAGGGCCCAATCGATCCAAAAACATTCAGTACTTC. The chain combines TRBV11-2 with TRBJ2-4, with 7 bases lining up with TRBD1. The CDR3 runs to 19 residues. The trim removed 0 bases at V and 2 bases at J, leaving 13 bases unmatched. Per the germline V gene, CDR1 is SGHAT and CDR2 is FQNNGV.

The chain recombines TRBV19 with TRBJ1-4; D not resolved. Germline V gene data show CDR1 as LNHDA and CDR2 as SQIVND (reference sequence). V gave up 8 bases and J gave up 5 bases, with 18 bases separating them. This CDR3 has 15 residues. DNA for the CDR3: TGTGCCAGTCTCCACTGGCCGCCGAGGAATGAAAAACTGTTTTTT. Its translation: CASLHWPPRNEKLFF.

This clone appeared a single time. The chain combines TRBV7-2 with TRBJ1-1; 8 positions agree with TRBD1. The germline V gene encodes CDR1 SGHTA and CDR2 FQGNSA. J was trimmed by 5 bases and V by 2 bases; bases with no gene match: 4. The CDR3 length is 14 residues. Here the CDR3 DNA reads TGTGCCAGCAGCTTATATCGGGACAGGACTGAAGCTTTCTTT. It encodes CASSLYRDRTEAFF.

CDR3 DNA sequence: TGTGCCAGCAGCCAAGGGCCGGGATACACTGAAGCTTTCTTT. This translates into CASSQGPGYTEAFF. This rearrangement joins TRBV3-1 (or the pseudogene TRBV3-2) to TRBJ1-1, with unresolved D. V shed 1 base and J shed 3 bases, with 9 bases lying between them. The CDR3 length is 14 residues. Germline V CDR1 and CDR2: LGHDT, YNNKEL (reference sequence).

The gene calls are TRBV6-5 and TRBJ1-1; 7 bases are shared with TRBD1. Germline CDR1 and CDR2: MNHEY and SVGAGI. The CDR3 length is 11 residues. V dropped 6 bases and J dropped 8; count of bases not matched to a gene: 3. The CDR3 protein is CASSTGVEAFF. The CDR3 nucleotides are TGTGCCAGCAGCACAGGGGTAGAAGCTTTCTTT.

The chain links TRBV28 to TRBJ2-3, with D perhaps matching TRBD2 (6 bases). The germline gives CDR1 MDHEN, CDR2 SYDVKM. There are 13 residues in the CDR3. The V and J ends lost 3 bases and 4 bases respectively, with 8 bases between them. CDR3 amino acids: CASSLAGPDTQYF. The CDR3, as DNA: TGTGCCAGCAGTTTGGCGGGGCCAGATACGCAGTATTTT.

The chain's CDR3 is CASSIYGRWTDTQYF. The CDR3 nucleotides are TGTGCCAGTAGTATCTACGGGAGATGGACAGATACGCAGTATTTT. J is TRBJ2-3 and V is TRBV19; perhaps TRBD2 as D (6 bases). The CDR3 is 15 residues long. CDR1 and CDR2 from the germline V gene are LNHDA and SQIVND (reference sequence). V shed 3 bases and J shed 3 bases, with 13 bases lying between them.

This chain links TRBV6-5 with TRBJ1-6; D possibly corresponds to TRBD1 (6 bases). The length of the CDR3 is 15 residues. Trimming stripped 2 bases from V and 5 bases from J, with 10 bases between. Germline V CDR1 and CDR2: MNHEY, SVGAGI. The CDR3 loop is CASSYTGFDNSPLHF. CDR3 in DNA: TGTGCCAGCAGTTACACAGGGTTTGATAATTCACCCCTCCACTTT.

The chain is built from TRBV28 and TRBJ2-5; TRBD1 might be the D (6 bases). Germline V lookup: CDR1 MDHEN, CDR2 SYDVKM. The CDR3 spans 13 residues. The germline V and J ends were trimmed by 10 bases and 2 bases, with 14 bases remaining between them. In DNA form, the CDR3 reads TGTGCCATCAGATTACAGGGACAAGAGACCCAGTACTTC. Translating gives CAIRLQGQETQYF.

The chain carries TRBV4-2 and TRBJ2-1, with 9 bases aligning to TRBD2. This CDR3 is built from 16 residues. V shed 3 bases, J shed 1 base, and the junction held 4 bases outside the gene matches. Germline V gene sequence: CDR1 LGHNA, CDR2 YNFKEQ. The chain's CDR3 is CASSQATSGSYNEQFF. The CDR3 DNA reads as TGTGCCAGCAGCCAGGCCACTAGCGGGTCCTACAATGAGCAGTTCTTC.

This clone showed up just once. V is TRBV18 and J is TRBJ2-7, with D perhaps TRBD1 (5 bases). In germline, CDR1 is KGHSH, CDR2 LQKENI. V lost 3 bases and J 7 bases, leaving 16 bases between the germline ends. The length of the CDR3 is 14 residues. The chain's CDR3 is CASSPTFGAAEQYF. Here the CDR3 DNA reads TGTGCCAGCTCACCCACTTTTGGGGCGGCGGAGCAGTACTTC.

The rearrangement uses TRBV3-1 (or the pseudogene TRBV3-2) and TRBJ1-1; perhaps TRBD1 as D (6 bases). The CDR3 totals 14 residues. V lost 1 base, J lost 6 bases, and 12 bases lay in between. CDR1 is LGHDT, CDR2 YNNKEL, per germline (reference sequence). CDR3 nucleotides: TGTGCCAGCAGCCAAGCAGGGGAAGGTTCTGAAGCTTTCTTT. This encodes CASSQAGEGSEAFF.

V is TRBV6-5 and J is TRBJ1-5; TRBD1 is a possible D gene (5 bases). Germline V gives CDR1 MNHEY, CDR2 SVGAGI. The CDR3 loop spans 13 amino acids. Trimming removed 2 bases at V and 10 bases at J, with 12 bases between. As DNA, the CDR3 is TGTGCCAGCAGTTACACCGCCAGGGCCCCCCAGCATTTT. Protein sequence: CASSYTARAPQHF.

Remarks on this clone: Within the sample, other DNA sequences also encode this same CDR3. The J gene is TRBJ1-2, the V gene TRBV28; no clear D. In germline, CDR1 is MDHEN, CDR2 SYDVKM. Trimming removed 3 bases at V and 5 bases at J, with 7 bases between. The CDR3 loop spans 12 amino acids. The CDR3 DNA is TGTGCCAGCAGTTTTCGGGATTATGGCTACACCTTC. Translated, it gives CASSFRDYGYTF.

This rearrangement joins TRBV2 to TRBJ1-1; D is uncertain. V lost 4 bases, J lost 1 base, and 7 bases lay in between. The germline V gene has CDR1 SNHLY and CDR2 FYNNEI. The length of the CDR3 is 13 residues. The CDR3 sequence is CASSASANTEAFF. Here the CDR3 DNA reads TGTGCCAGCAGTGCGAGTGCGAACACTGAAGCTTTCTTT.

The chain employs TRBV5-5 and TRBJ1-5; D not resolved. Trimming shortened V by 5 bases and J by 3 bases, and 12 bases separated the two germline ends. In germline, CDR1 is SGHKS, CDR2 YYEKEE (reference sequence). The CDR3 contains 14 residues. CDR3 nucleotide sequence: TGTGCCAGCAGTACGTTCGGGTTCAATCAGCCCCAGCATTTT. Encoded protein: CASSTFGFNQPQHF. The complete variable domain, with remaining parts taken from reference TRBV5-5 and TRBJ1-5, reads DAGVTQSPTHLIKTRGQQVTLRCSPISGHKSVSWYQQVLGQGPQFIFQYYEKEERGRGNFPDRFSARQFPNYSSELNVNALLLGDSALYLCASSTFGFNQPQHFGDGTRLSIL.

The chain couples TRBV27 to TRBJ1-2, with 8 bases that match TRBD1. The CDR3 covers 15 residues. CDR1 is MNHEY, CDR2 SMNVEV, per germline (reference sequence). V gave up 2 bases and J gave up 6 bases; unmatched junction bases: 8. Written as DNA, the CDR3 is TGTGCCAGCAGTTTAAGGACAGGGAGCCACGATGGCTACACCTTC. Encoded protein: CASSLRTGSHDGYTF.

Here the CDR3 DNA reads TGTGCCAGCAGTGTACTTTTGAACACTGAAGCTTTCTTT. Amino acids: CASSVLLNTEAFF. This chain connects TRBV25-1 to TRBJ1-1; D not resolved. Germline V gene lookup returns CDR1 MGHDK and CDR2 SYGVNS. The CDR3 spans 13 residues. V dropped 4 bases and J dropped 0 bases, with 6 bases sitting between them.

This chain joins TRBV2 and TRBJ2-3, with 13 bases lining up with TRBD2. CDR1 is SNHLY, CDR2 FYNNEI, per germline. Trimming removed 7 bases from V and 0 bases from J; junction bases left unmatched: 16. This CDR3 region has 20 residues. The CDR3 loop reads CASNAAIWTSGRSSTDTQYF. The CDR3 DNA reads TGTGCCAGCAACGCCGCTATTTGGACTAGCGGGAGATCTAGCACAGATACGCAGTATTTT.

This sequence joins TRBV5-6 and TRBJ2-1; 11 bases align to TRBD2. The CDR3 loop spans 15 amino acids. Germline CDR1 SGHDT, CDR2 YYEEEE. Trimming removed 0 bases from V and 9 bases from J; junction bases left unmatched: 5. The CDR3 sequence is CASSLALAGDTEQFF. In DNA, the CDR3 is TGTGCCAGCAGCTTGGCACTAGCGGGAGATACTGAGCAGTTCTTC.

Written as DNA, the CDR3 is TGCGCCAGCAGCACCACAGAGAACACTGAAGCTTTCTTT. Translation: CASSTTENTEAFF. The chain couples TRBV5-1 to TRBJ1-1; no clear D. This CDR3 is built from 13 residues. Looked up from germline, CDR1 is SGHRS and CDR2 is YFSETQ. Trimming removed 4 bases from V and 1 base from J, with 8 bases in between. The whole variable domain, filled in from reference TRBV5-1 and TRBJ1-1, reads KAGVTQTPRYLIKTRGQQVTLSCSPISGHRSVSWYQQTPGQGLQFLFEYFSETQRNKGNFPGRFSGRQFSNSRSEMNVSTLELGDSALYLCASSTTENTEAFFGQGTRLTVV.

J is TRBJ2-5 and V is TRBV19; 8 bases are a match to TRBD1. CDR1 LNHDA and CDR2 SQIVND come from the germline V gene (reference sequence). The CDR3 runs 14 residues. Germline trimming cut 4 bases from V and 5 bases from J; bases unmatched to any gene: 6. The DNA of the CDR3 is TGTGCCAGTAGTACTCAGGGGGCCCAGGAGACCCAGTACTTC. As protein: CASSTQGAQETQYF.

As for this clone: The same CDR3 also results from other DNA sequences found in this sample. The CDR3 sequence is CASSLVGGSYNEQFF. The CDR3 bases are TGCGCCAGCAGCTTAGTGGGAGGCTCCTACAATGAGCAGTTCTTC. The chain uses TRBV5-1 and TRBJ2-1; D might be TRBD2 (6 bases). Germline lookup yields CDR1 SGHRS and CDR2 YFSETQ. With 2 bases removed from V and 0 bases from J, the gap between germline ends came to 9 bases. This CDR3 has 15 amino acids.

This clone was seen a single time. The V call is TRBV2, the J call TRBJ1-1; TRBD1 matches at 9 bases. The J segment lost 6 bases and the V segment lost 0 bases, leaving 5 bases of the junction unmatched. Germline CDR1 SNHLY, CDR2 FYNNEI. The CDR3 runs 15 residues. The CDR3 reads CASSEAMGQGSEAFF. The CDR3 coding sequence is TGTGCCAGCAGTGAAGCTATGGGACAGGGCTCTGAAGCTTTCTTT.

This rearrangement joins TRBV20-1 to TRBJ2-7; 9 bases align to TRBD2. The CDR3 has 16 amino acids. Germline trimming cut 3 bases from V and 1 base from J; bases unmatched to any gene: 10. In germline, CDR1 is DFQATT, CDR2 SNEGSKA (reference sequence). CDR3 region: CSASPAASGASYEQYF. Here the CDR3 DNA reads TGCAGTGCTAGTCCGGCGGCTAGCGGGGCTTCCTACGAGCAGTACTTC.

CDR3 region: CASSEQGAQPQHF. The CDR3 bases are TGTGCCAGCAGTGAACAGGGGGCTCAGCCCCAGCATTTT. This chain uses TRBV6-1 with TRBJ1-5, with TRBD1 matching over 8 bases. V lost 2 bases and J lost 6; bases outside the gene matches: 0. CDR3 length: 13 residues. The V gene's germline CDR1 is MNHNS and CDR2 SASEGT.

The chain employs TRBV6-5 and TRBJ1-6, with TRBD1 matching over 7 bases. The J segment lost 4 bases and the V segment lost 8 bases, leaving 2 bases of the junction unmatched. The CDR3 is 13 amino acids. CDR1 and CDR2 (germline): MNHEY, SVGAGI. CDR3 residues: CASSTGYNSPLHF. The DNA for the CDR3 is TGTGCCAGCTCGACAGGGTATAATTCACCCCTCCACTTT.